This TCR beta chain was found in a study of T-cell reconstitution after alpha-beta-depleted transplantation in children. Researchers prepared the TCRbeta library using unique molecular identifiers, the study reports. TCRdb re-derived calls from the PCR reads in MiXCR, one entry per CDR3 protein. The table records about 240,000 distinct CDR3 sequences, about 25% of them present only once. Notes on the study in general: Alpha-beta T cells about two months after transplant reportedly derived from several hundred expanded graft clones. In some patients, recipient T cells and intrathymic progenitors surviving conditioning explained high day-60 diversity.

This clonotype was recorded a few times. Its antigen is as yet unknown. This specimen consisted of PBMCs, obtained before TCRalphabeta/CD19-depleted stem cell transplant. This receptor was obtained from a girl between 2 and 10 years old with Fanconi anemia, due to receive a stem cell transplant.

This CDR3 reads CSVWEGGGYEQYF. CDR3 nucleotide sequence: TGCAGCGTTTGGGAAGGGGGAGGGTACGAGCAGTACTTC. The V gene is TRBV29-1, the J gene TRBJ2-7; D perhaps matches TRBD2 (7 bases). Looked up from germline, CDR1 is SQVTM and CDR2 is ANQGSEA. The CDR3 length is 13 residues. V shed 5 bases and J shed 4 bases, with 15 bases lying between them.